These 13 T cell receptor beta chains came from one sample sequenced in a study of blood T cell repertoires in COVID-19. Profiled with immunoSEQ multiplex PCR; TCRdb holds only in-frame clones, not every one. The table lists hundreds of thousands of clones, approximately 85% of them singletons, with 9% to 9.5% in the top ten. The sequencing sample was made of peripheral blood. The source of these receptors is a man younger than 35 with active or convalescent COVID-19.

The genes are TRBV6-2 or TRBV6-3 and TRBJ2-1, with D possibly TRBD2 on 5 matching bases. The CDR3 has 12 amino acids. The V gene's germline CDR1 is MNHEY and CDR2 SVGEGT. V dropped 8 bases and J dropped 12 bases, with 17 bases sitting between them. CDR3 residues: CASGPWTGGQFF. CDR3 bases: TGTGCCAGCGGCCCCTGGACCGGAGGGCAGTTCTTC.

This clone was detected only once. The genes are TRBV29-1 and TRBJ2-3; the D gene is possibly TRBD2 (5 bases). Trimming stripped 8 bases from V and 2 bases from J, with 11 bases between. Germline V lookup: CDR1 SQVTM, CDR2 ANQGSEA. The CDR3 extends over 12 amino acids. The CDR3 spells CSTRENTDTQYF. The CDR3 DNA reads TGCAGCACCCGGGAAAACACAGATACGCAGTATTTT.

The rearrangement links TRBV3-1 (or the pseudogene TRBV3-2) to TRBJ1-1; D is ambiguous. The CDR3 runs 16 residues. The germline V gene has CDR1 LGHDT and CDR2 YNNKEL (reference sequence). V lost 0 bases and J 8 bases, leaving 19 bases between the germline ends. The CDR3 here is CASSQEGSANLREAFF. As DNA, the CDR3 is TGTGCCAGCAGCCAAGAAGGAAGCGCTAACCTTCGCGAAGCTTTCTTT.

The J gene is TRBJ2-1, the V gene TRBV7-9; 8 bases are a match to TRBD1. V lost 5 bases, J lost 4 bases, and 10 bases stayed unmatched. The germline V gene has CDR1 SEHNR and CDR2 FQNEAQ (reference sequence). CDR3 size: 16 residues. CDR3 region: CASSTLDRDFYNEQFF. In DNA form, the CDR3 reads TGTGCCAGCAGCACCTTGGACAGGGATTTTTACAATGAGCAGTTCTTC.

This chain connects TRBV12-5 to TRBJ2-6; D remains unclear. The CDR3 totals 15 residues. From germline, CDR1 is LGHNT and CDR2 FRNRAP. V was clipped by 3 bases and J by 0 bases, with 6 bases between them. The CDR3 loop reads CASGFADSGANVLTF. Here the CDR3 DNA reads TGTGCTAGTGGTTTTGCAGACTCTGGGGCCAACGTCCTGACTTTC. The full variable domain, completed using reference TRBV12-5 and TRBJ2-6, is DARVTQTPRHKVTEMGQEVTMRCQPILGHNTVFWYRQTMMQGLELLAYFRNRAPLDDSGMPKDRFSAEMPDATLATLKIQPSEPRDSAVYFCASGFADSGANVLTFGAGSRLTVL.

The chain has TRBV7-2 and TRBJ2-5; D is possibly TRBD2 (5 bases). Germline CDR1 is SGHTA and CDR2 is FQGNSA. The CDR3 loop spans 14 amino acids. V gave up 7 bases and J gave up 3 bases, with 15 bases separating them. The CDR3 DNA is TGTGCCAGCACGGCAGGACTTCAGGAAGAGACCCAGTACTTC. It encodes CASTAGLQEETQYF.

For the CDR3, the DNA is TGTGCCAGTAGTATAGAATCGTGGCGAGGGATCCGTGAAAAACTGTTTTTT. Translated, it gives CASSIESWRGIREKLFF. The gene calls are TRBV19 and TRBJ1-4; D unclear. V shed 0 bases and J shed 7 bases, with 18 bases lying between them. The CDR3 covers 17 residues. Germline-derived CDR1 and CDR2 are LNHDA and SQIVND (reference sequence).

In DNA form, the CDR3 reads TGTGCCAGCAGCTTAGCGCTCACCCTAAACACTGAAGCTTTCTTT. Translation gives CASSLALTLNTEAFF. This sequence joins TRBV7-2 and TRBJ1-1, with no clear D. CDR1 is SGHTA, CDR2 FQGNSA, per germline. V was pared by 0 bases and J by 2 bases, with 10 bases between. The CDR3 sequence is 15 residues long.

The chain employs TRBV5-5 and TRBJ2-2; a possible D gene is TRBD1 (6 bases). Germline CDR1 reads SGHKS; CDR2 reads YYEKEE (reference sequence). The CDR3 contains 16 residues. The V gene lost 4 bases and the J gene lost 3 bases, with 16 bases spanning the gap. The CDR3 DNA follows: TGTGCCAGCAGCCCGGCCAGGGGCCCCCACACCGGGGAGCTGTTTTTT. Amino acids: CASSPARGPHTGELFF.

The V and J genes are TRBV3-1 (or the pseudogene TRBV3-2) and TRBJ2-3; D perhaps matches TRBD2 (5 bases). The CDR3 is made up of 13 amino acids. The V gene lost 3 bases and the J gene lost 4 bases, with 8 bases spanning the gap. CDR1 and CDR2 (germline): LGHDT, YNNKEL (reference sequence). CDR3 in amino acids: CASSQAGPDTQYF. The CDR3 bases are TGTGCCAGCAGCCAGGCGGGCCCAGATACGCAGTATTTT.

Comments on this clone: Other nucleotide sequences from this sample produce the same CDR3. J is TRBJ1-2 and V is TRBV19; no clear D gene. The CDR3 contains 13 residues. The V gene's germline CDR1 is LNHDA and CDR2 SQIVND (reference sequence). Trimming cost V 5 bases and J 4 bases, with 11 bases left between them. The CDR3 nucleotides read TGTGCCAGTAGTGCGGGTCTGGGCTATGGCTACACCTTC. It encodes CASSAGLGYGYTF.

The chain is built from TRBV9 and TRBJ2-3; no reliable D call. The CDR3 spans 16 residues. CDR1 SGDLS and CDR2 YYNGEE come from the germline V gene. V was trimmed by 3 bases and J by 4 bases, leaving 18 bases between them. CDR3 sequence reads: CASSASLEIWADTQYF. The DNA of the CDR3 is TGTGCCAGCAGCGCGTCCCTGGAGATATGGGCAGATACGCAGTATTTT.

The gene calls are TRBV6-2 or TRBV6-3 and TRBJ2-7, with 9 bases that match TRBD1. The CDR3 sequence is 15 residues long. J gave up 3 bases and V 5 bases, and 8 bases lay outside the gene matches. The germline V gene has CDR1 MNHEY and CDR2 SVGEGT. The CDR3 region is CASSPGTGISYEQYF. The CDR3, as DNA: TGTGCCAGCAGTCCCGGGACAGGGATAAGCTACGAGCAGTACTTC.